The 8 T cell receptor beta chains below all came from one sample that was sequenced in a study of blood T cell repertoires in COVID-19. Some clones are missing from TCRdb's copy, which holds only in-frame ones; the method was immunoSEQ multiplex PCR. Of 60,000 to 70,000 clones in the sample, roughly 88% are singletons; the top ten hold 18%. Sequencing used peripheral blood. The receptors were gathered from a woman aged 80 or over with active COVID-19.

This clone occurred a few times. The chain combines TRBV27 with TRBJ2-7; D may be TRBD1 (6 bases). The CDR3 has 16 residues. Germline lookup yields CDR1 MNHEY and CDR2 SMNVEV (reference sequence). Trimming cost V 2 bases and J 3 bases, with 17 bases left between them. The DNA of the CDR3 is TGTGCCAGCAGTTTACGGGACACCTCTTGGGTCTACGAGCAGTACTTC. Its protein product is CASSLRDTSWVYEQYF.

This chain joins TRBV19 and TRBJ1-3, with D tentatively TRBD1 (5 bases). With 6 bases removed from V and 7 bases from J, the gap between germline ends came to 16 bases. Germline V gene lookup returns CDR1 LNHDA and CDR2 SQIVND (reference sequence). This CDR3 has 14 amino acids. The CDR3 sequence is CASSLGTGFNTIYF. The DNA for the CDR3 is TGTGCCAGTAGCCTTGGAACAGGTTTCAACACCATATATTTT.

CDR3 protein: CASSRGQGATYEQYF. CDR3 nucleotide sequence: TGTGCCAGCTCACGGGGACAGGGAGCGACCTACGAGCAGTACTTC. The chain carries TRBV18 and TRBJ2-7; 9 nucleotides align to TRBD1. Germline trimming cut 4 bases from V and 2 bases from J; bases unmatched to any gene: 6. The length of the CDR3 is 15 residues. Germline V gives CDR1 KGHSH, CDR2 LQKENI.

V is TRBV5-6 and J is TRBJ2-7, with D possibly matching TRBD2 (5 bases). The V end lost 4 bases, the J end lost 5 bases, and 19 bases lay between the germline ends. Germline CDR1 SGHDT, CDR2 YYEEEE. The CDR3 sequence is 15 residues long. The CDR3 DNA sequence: TGTGCCAGCAGCCCGCTAGAGGGTAGCGTGAACGAGCAGTACTTC. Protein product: CASSPLEGSVNEQYF.

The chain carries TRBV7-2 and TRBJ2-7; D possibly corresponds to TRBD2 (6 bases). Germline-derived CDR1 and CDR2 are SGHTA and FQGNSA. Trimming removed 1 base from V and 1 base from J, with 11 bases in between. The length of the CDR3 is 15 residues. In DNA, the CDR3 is TGTGCCAGCAGCTTAGGGGGGACTGCTTCCTACGAGCAGTACTTC. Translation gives CASSLGGTASYEQYF.

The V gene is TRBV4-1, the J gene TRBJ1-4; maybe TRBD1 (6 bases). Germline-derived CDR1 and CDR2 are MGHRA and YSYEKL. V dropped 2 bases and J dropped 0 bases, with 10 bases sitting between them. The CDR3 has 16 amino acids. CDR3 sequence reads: CASSQRGGATNEKLFF. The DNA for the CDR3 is TGCGCCAGCAGCCAACGAGGGGGTGCAACTAATGAAAAACTGTTTTTT.

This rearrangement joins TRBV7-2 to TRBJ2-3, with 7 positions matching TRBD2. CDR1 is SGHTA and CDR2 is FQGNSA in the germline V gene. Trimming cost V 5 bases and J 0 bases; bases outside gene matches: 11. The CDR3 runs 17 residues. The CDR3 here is CASSGDPKRGSTDTQYF. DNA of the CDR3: TGTGCCAGCAGCGGGGACCCTAAGCGGGGTAGCACAGATACGCAGTATTTT.

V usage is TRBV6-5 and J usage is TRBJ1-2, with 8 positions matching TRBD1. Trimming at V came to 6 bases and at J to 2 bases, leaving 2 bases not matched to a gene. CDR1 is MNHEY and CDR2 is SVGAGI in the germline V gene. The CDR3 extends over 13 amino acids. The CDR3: CASRRQGNYGYTF. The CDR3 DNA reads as TGTGCCAGCAGACGACAGGGGAACTATGGCTACACCTTC.